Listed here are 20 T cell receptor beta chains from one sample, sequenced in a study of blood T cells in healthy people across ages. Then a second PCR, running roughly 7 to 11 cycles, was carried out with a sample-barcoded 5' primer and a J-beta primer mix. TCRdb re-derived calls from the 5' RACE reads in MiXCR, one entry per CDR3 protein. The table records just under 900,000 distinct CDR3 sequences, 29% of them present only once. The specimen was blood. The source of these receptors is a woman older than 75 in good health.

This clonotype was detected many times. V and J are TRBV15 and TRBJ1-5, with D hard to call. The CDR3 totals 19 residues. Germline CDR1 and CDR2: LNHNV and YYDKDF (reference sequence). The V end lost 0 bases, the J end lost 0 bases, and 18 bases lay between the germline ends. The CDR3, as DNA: TGTGCCACCAGCAGAGAAATGAACAGCAAGGGTTATAGCAATCAGCCCCAGCATTTT. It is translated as CATSREMNSKGYSNQPQHF.

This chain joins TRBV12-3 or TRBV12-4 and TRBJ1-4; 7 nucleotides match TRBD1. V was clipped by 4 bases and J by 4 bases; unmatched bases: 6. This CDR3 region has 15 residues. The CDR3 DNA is TGTGCCAGCAGTTCGTACAGGGGCGTTAATGAAAAACTGTTTTTT. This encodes CASSSYRGVNEKLFF.

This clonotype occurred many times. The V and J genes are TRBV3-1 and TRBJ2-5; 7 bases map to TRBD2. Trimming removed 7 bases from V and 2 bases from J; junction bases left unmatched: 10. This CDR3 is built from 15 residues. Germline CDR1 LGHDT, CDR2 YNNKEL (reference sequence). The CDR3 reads CASTRGSAGQETQYF. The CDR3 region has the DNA TGTGCCAGCACCCGGGGCTCAGCGGGGCAAGAGACCCAGTACTTC.

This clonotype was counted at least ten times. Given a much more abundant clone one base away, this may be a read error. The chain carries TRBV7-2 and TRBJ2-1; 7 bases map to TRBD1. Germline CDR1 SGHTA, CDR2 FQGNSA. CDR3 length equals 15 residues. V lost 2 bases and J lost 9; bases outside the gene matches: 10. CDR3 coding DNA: TGTGCCAGCAGCTTAAACACCCCAGGGGGTGGTGAGCAGTTCTTC. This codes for CASSLNTPGGGEQFF.

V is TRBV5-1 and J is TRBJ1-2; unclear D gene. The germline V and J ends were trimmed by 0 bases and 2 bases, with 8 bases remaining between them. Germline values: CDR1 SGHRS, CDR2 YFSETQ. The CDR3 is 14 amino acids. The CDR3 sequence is CASSLEQKNYGYTF. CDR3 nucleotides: TGCGCCAGCAGCTTGGAACAGAAAAACTATGGCTACACCTTC. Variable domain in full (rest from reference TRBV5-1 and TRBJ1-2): KAGVTQTPRYLIKTRGQQVTLSCSPISGHRSVSWYQQTPGQGLQFLFEYFSETQRNKGNFPGRFSGRQFSNSRSEMNVSTLELGDSALYLCASSLEQKNYGYTFGSGTRLTVV.

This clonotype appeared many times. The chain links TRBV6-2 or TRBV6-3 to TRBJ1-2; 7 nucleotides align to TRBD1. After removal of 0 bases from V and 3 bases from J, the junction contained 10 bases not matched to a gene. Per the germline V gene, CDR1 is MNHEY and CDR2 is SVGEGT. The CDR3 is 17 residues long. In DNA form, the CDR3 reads TGTGCCAGCAGTTACTCGCCCCCACGCAGGGGGGACTATGGCTACACCTTC. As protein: CASSYSPPRRGDYGYTF.

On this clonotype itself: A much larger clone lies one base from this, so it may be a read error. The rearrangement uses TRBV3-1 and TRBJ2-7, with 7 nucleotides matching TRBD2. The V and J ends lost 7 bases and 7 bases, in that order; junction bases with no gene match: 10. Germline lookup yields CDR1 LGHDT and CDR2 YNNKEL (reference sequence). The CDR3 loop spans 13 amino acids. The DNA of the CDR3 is TGTGCCAGCACTAGCGGTGGGAGGAATGAGCAGTACTTC. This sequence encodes CASTSGGRNEQYF.

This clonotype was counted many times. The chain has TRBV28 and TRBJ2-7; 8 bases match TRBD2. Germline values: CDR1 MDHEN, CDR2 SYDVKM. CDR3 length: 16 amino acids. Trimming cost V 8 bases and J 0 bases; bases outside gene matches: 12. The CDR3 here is CASSGGVQTASYEQYF. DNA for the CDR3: TGTGCCAGCTCGGGAGGGGTCCAAACGGCCTCCTACGAGCAGTACTTC.

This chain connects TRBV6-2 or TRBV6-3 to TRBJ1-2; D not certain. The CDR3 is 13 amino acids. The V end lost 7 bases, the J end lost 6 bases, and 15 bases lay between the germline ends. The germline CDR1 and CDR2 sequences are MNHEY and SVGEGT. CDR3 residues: CASTLGPRNGYTF. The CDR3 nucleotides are TGTGCCAGCACTCTCGGGCCCCGGAATGGCTACACCTTC.

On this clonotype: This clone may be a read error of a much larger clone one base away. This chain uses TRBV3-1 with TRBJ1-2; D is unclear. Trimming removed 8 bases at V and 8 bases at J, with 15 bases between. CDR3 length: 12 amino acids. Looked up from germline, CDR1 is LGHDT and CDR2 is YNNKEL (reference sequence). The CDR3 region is CASGPAGRGYTF. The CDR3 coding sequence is TGTGCCAGCGGCCCTGCCGGGCGCGGCTACACCTTC.

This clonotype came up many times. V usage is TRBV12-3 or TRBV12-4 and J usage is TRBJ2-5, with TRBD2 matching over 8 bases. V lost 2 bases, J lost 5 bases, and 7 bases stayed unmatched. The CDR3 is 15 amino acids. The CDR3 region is CASSLYGGAEETQYF. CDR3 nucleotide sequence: TGTGCCAGCAGTTTATACGGGGGGGCGGAGGAGACCCAGTACTTC.

The CDR3 here is CASSPGQGKGLGQFF. CDR3 DNA: TGCGCCAGCAGCCCGGGACAGGGGAAGGGATTGGGGCAGTTCTTC. V is TRBV5-1 and J is TRBJ2-1, with 10 nucleotides matching TRBD1. V was pared by 4 bases and J by 12 bases, with 13 bases of the junction left unmatched. Looked up from germline, CDR1 is SGHRS and CDR2 is YFSETQ. This CDR3 spans 15 amino acids. Full variable domain (remainder filled in from reference TRBV5-1 and TRBJ2-1): KAGVTQTPRYLIKTRGQQVTLSCSPISGHRSVSWYQQTPGQGLQFLFEYFSETQRNKGNFPGRFSGRQFSNSRSEMNVSTLELGDSALYLCASSPGQGKGLGQFFGPGTRLTVL.

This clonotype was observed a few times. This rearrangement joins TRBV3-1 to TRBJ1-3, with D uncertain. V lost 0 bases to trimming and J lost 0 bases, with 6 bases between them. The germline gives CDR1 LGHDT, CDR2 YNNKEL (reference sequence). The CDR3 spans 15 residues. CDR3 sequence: CASSQEGSSGNTIYF. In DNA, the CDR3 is TGTGCCAGCAGCCAAGAGGGCAGCTCTGGAAACACCATATATTTT.

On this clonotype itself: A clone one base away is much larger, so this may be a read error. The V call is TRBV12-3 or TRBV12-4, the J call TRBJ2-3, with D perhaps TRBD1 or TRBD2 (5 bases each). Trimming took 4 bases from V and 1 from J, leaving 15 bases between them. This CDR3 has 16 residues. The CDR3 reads CASSWDGLRGTDTQYF. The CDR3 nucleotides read TGTGCCAGCAGTTGGGACGGCCTCCGGGGCACAGATACGCAGTATTTT.

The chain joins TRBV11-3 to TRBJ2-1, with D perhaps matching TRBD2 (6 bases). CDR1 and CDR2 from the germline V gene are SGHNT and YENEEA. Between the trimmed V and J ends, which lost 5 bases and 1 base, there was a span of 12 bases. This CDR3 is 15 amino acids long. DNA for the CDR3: TGTGCCAGCAGCGCAGCGACTAGTTCCTACAATGAGCAGTTCTTC. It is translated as CASSAATSSYNEQFF.

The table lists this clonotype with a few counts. The CDR3 spells CASSLVTEEGYGYTF. The CDR3 nucleotides are TGTGCCAGCAGCTTAGTAACAGAAGAGGGCTATGGCTACACCTTC. This chain connects TRBV7-9 to TRBJ1-2; D is uncertain. This CDR3 is 15 amino acids long. Deletions cut 1 base from V and 4 bases from J, with 13 bases between. The V gene's germline CDR1 is SEHNR and CDR2 FQNEAQ (reference sequence).

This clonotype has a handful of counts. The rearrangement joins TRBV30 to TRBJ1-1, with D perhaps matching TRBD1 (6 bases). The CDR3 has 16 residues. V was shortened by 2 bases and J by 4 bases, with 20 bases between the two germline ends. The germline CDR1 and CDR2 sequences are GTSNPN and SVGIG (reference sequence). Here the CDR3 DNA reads TGTGCCTGGAGTCCTACCCGACGGGTCAGGGGCACTGAAGCTTTCTTT. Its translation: CAWSPTRRVRGTEAFF. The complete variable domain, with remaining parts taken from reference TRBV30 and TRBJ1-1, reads SQTIHQWPATLVQPVGSPLSLECTVEGTSNPNLYWYRQAAGRGLQLLFYSVGIGQISSEVPQNLSASRPQDRQFILSSKKLLLSDSGFYLCAWSPTRRVRGTEAFFGQGTRLTVV.

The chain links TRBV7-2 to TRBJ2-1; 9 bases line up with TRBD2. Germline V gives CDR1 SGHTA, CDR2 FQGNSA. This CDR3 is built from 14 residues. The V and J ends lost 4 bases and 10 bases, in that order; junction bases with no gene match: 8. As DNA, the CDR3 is TGTGCCAGCAGCTGCGGGGGGGCGAGGAGCGAGCAGTTCTTC. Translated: CASSCGGARSEQFF.

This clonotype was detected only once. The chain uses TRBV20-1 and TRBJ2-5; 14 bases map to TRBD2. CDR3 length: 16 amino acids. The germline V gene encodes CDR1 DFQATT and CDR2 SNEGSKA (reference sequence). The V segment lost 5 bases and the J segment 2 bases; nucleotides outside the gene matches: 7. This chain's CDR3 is CSAEGGLAGEQETQYF. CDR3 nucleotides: TGCAGTGCTGAGGGGGGACTAGCGGGGGAACAAGAGACCCAGTACTTC.

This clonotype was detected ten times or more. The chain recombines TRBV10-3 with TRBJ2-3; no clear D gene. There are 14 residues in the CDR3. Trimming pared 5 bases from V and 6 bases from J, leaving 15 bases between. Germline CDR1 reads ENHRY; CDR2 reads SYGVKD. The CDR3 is CAISQLSSDDTQYF. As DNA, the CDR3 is TGTGCCATCAGTCAGCTGAGCAGCGACGATACGCAGTATTTT.